This is a list of T cell receptor beta chains from one sample in a study of blood T cell repertoires in COVID-19. Using immunoSEQ multiplex PCR, the repertoire was profiled, and TCRdb retains in-frame clones only, with some absent. The sample consists of about 300,000 clones, around 85% of them appearing once. Sequenced: PBMCs or T cells enriched from blood (not recorded which). The source is a woman between 25 and 40 years old who had been exposed to COVID-19. Each CDR3 is given without its conserved first and last residue.

j_gene	v_gene	CDR3aa
TRBJ2-1	TRBV19	ATTTRGLSYNEQF
TRBJ2-2	TRBV5-1	ASSLPGQTNTGELF
TRBJ2-1	TRBV28	ASRRTESYNEQF
TRBJ2-7	TRBV5-1	ASSLRGLAGDPSYEQY
TRBJ1-3	TRBV4-3	ASSQKDRAPNTIY
TRBJ2-1	TRBV24-1	ATSEGPSGSASRSYNEQF
TRBJ2-3	TRBV24-1	ATSDPAGKGTDTQY
TRBJ2-1	TRBV7-6	ASSLVVGSNEQF
TRBJ2-3	TRBV19	ATSDRGRDTQY
TRBJ2-1	TRBV18	ASSMAVERSLGVF
TRBJ2-3	TRBV7-6	ASSLSSGSSTDTQY
TRBJ1-5	TRBV3-1/TRBV3-2	ASSQATGNQPQH
TRBJ2-6	TRBV28	ASRGAGGSSGANVLT
TRBJ1-2	TRBV28	ASSPTLYGYT
TRBJ2-1	TRBV13	ASSLRLAGREQF
TRBJ2-5	TRBV11-2	ASSRTGDLQETQY
TRBJ2-1	TRBV10-3	AISEAGQGGNEQF
TRBJ2-1	TRBV3-1/TRBV3-2	ASSQDRGGRKF
TRBJ1-4	TRBV5-1	ASSLVTGRSELF
TRBJ2-2	TRBV28	ASGTRVRRAEYGGELF
TRBJ1-3	TRBV10-3	AISEPGRPGNTIY
TRBJ1-2	TRBV18	ASSPRATDQGYT
TRBJ1-1	TRBV28	ASSSPGTGGLTEAF
TRBJ2-1	TRBV7-6	ASSLRSGSVSYNEQF
TRBJ2-7	TRBV19	ASSTRQGIYEQY
TRBJ2-7	TRBV28	ASTQGGSSYEQY
TRBJ2-7	TRBV9	ASSAASGSPYEQY
TRBJ2-7	TRBV6-5	ASSTLAAVSEQY
TRBJ1-2	TRBV3-1/TRBV3-2	ASSQDSNSPFYGYT
TRBJ1-5	TRBV9	ASSAADGTGRQPQH
TRBJ2-3	TRBV10-3	AISDLSGGLRDTQY
TRBJ2-2	TRBV11-2	ASSSNRGGATGELF
TRBJ2-2	TRBV10-3	AISELITLQSGANTGELF
TRBJ2-5	TRBV4-3	ASSQDERGQETQY
TRBJ1-2	TRBV19	ASSKRQGANYGYT
TRBJ2-3	TRBV9	ASSPQGAYQRDTDTQY
TRBJ2-2	TRBV5-5	ASRISEAGELF
TRBJ1-2	TRBV7-9	ASSLMTGGTNYGYT
TRBJ1-3	TRBV5-8	ASSLAAGSGNTIY
TRBJ2-3	TRBV7-3	ASSVNSGTNTDTQY
TRBJ1-1	TRBV19	ASSLTENTEAF
TRBJ2-7	TRBV5-6	ASSPDGASYEQY
TRBJ2-5	TRBV7-2	ASSLVRSSGVEY
TRBJ2-2	TRBV5-1	ASRRQVDTGELF
TRBJ2-5	TRBV6-5	ASTRQGARQETQY
TRBJ1-3	TRBV15	ATSRDGDSDLWGNTIY
TRBJ2-3	TRBV2	ASGPPRQGGLAGGADTQY
TRBJ2-2	TRBV28	ASSLVLQERTGELF
TRBJ1-1	TRBV12-3/TRBV12-4	ASRFRVSDESF
TRBJ1-1	TRBV19	ASSPIGGDDKNTEAF
TRBJ2-1	TRBV3-1/TRBV3-2	ASSQDSATYNEQF
TRBJ2-2	TRBV14	ASRRDIVVGELF
TRBJ2-7	TRBV24-1	ATSVGGENEQY